Each of the 18 T cell receptor beta chains below was sequenced from the same sample in a study (dated by TCRdb to 2016 to 2017). Libraries were constructed by RT-PCR. Instrument on record: Illumina MiSeq. The raw public data were reprocessed by TCRdb itself: fastp quality trimming at Q25, MiXCR clonotype calling, in-frame beta chains only. Merged by CDR3 protein, the rows form single entries marked with the most common genes and DNA. Across this sample there are almost 700,000 distinct CDR3 sequences, with over 12% seen only once. Roughly 3.9% of the sample comes from the top ten. The specimen sequenced was memory CD4+ T cells from blood. These receptor sequences come from a female donor in good health, serving as a healthy control.

This clonotype has a handful of counts. The V gene is TRBV5-1, the J gene TRBJ1-6, with TRBD1 matching 7 bases. The CDR3 consists of 13 residues. CDR1 and CDR2 from the germline V gene are SGHRS and YFSETQ. V trimming: 4 bases; J trimming: 9 bases; junction bases outside the gene matches: 4. The CDR3 region is CASSQGGISPLHF. CDR3 nucleotide sequence: TGCGCCAGCAGCCAGGGGGGCATTTCACCCCTCCACTTT.

This clonotype was observed many times. The rearrangement joins TRBV29-1 to TRBJ2-5; D gene unclear. Germline CDR1 SQVTM, CDR2 ANQGSEA. Trimming pared 3 bases from V and 5 bases from J, leaving 10 bases between. The CDR3 spans 12 residues. CDR3 in amino acids: CSVESGRETQYF. The CDR3 DNA follows: TGCAGCGTTGAGTCGGGTCGGGAGACCCAGTACTTC. The complete variable domain, with remaining parts taken from reference TRBV29-1 and TRBJ2-5, reads SAVISQKPSRDICQRGTSLTIQCQVDSQVTMMFWYRQQPGQSLTLIATANQGSEATYESGFVIDKFPISRPNLTFSTLTVSNMSPEDSSIYLCSVESGRETQYFGPGTRLLVL.

CDR3 sequence: CASSQGDRDEPQHF. The CDR3 nucleotides are TGCGCCAGCAGCCAAGGCGACAGGGACGAGCCCCAGCATTTT. V and J are TRBV4-3 and TRBJ1-5, with 7 bases fitting TRBD1. Germline lookup yields CDR1 LGHNA and CDR2 YSLEER. This CDR3 is built from 14 residues. Unmatched junction bases numbered 5, after V lost 1 base and J lost 8 bases.

This clonotype was seen a few times. The chain combines TRBV7-3 with TRBJ2-1, with 15 bases identical to TRBD2. CDR1 is SGHTA, CDR2 FQGTGA, per germline. The CDR3 has 23 residues. The V segment lost 5 bases and the J segment 3 bases; nucleotides outside the gene matches: 23. CDR3 region: CASSPTGGVRTSGRGFVYNEQFF. CDR3 bases: TGTGCCAGCAGCCCAACCGGTGGGGTTCGGACTAGCGGGAGGGGATTCGTCTACAATGAGCAGTTCTTC. Drawing the rest from reference TRBV7-3 and TRBJ2-1, the complete variable domain is GAGVSQTPSNKVTEKGKYVELRCDPISGHTALYWYRQSLGQGPEFLIYFQGTGAADDSGLPNDRFFAVRPEGSVSTLKIQRTERGDSAVYLCASSPTGGVRTSGRGFVYNEQFFGPGTRLTVL.

Concerning this clonotype itself: Given a much more abundant clone one base away, this may be a read error. The J gene is TRBJ1-2, the V gene TRBV7-2; 12 nucleotides line up with TRBD1. Germline CDR1 reads SGHTA; CDR2 reads FQGNSA. V was clipped by 5 bases and J by 4 bases; unmatched bases: 8. The CDR3 runs to 16 residues. DNA of the CDR3: TGTACCAGCAGCCAACAAGGGACAGGGGGCGGCTATGGCTACACCTTC. Its protein product is CTSSQQGTGGGYGYTF.

The chain links TRBV11-2 to TRBJ2-2; the D gene could be TRBD1 or TRBD2 (5 bases each). The ends were cut back, 5 bases at V and 1 base at J, with 14 bases in the middle. This CDR3 contains 16 residues. Looked up from germline, CDR1 is SGHAT and CDR2 is FQNNGV. The CDR3 sequence is CASSAGTAWNTGELFF. As DNA, the CDR3 is TGTGCCAGCAGCGCTGGGACGGCTTGGAACACCGGGGAGCTGTTTTTT.

The CDR3 nucleotides are TGCAGTGCTACCTTTATAGCGGGGAACTTCCAATTCGCCTACGAGCAGTACTTC. Encoded protein: CSATFIAGNFQFAYEQYF. The J gene is TRBJ2-7, the V gene TRBV20-1; 8 nucleotides match TRBD2. V was pared by 4 bases and J by 2 bases, with 19 bases of the junction left unmatched. This CDR3 region has 18 residues. CDR1 and CDR2 from the germline V gene are DFQATT and SNEGSKA (reference sequence).

Comment on this clonotype: With a far larger clone one base away, a read error is the likely cause. The CDR3 region is CASSRGNAEAFF. CDR3 bases: TGTGCCAGCAGCCGTGGGAACGCTGAAGCTTTCTTT. This chain joins TRBV9 and TRBJ1-1; D ambiguous. The CDR3 has 12 amino acids. The germline V gene encodes CDR1 SGDLS and CDR2 YYNGEE.

The chain links TRBV20-1 to TRBJ2-3, with 8 bases identical to TRBD2. Germline CDR1 is DFQATT and CDR2 is SNEGSKA (reference sequence). The CDR3 contains 13 residues. This CDR3 reads CTTSGFSTDTQYF. DNA for the CDR3: TGCACCACTAGCGGTTTTTCCACAGATACGCAGTATTTT.

DNA of the CDR3: TGTGCCAGCAGTTACCTATCTGAAGCTTTCTTT. Encoded protein: CASSYLSEAFF. This chain connects TRBV2 to TRBJ1-1; D is uncertain. There are 11 residues in the CDR3. V lost 5 bases to trimming and J lost 6 bases, with 7 bases between them. Looked up from germline, CDR1 is SNHLY and CDR2 is FYNNEI.

This clonotype was seen at least ten times. V is TRBV20-1 and J is TRBJ2-7, with 10 bases identical to TRBD1. Germline CDR1 DFQATT, CDR2 SNEGSKA (reference sequence). The CDR3 length is 13 residues. V lost 5 bases, J lost 3 bases, and 4 bases stayed unmatched. In nucleotides, the CDR3 is TGCAGTGCTGCCGGACAGGGGGGCTACGAGCAGTACTTC. Translating gives CSAAGQGGYEQYF.

This clonotype was counted once. The genes are TRBV4-1 and TRBJ1-5, with 10 bases identical to TRBD1. The germline gives CDR1 MGHRA, CDR2 YSYEKL. This CDR3 has 17 residues. V was pared by 1 base and J by 3 bases, with 6 bases of the junction left unmatched. CDR3 DNA: TGCGCCAGCAGCCAAGTCGGGACAGGGGTCGCCAATCAGCCCCAGCATTTT. It specifies CASSQVGTGVANQPQHF.

This clonotype occurred many times. V is TRBV5-5 and J is TRBJ1-2, with D possibly being TRBD1 (5 bases). CDR1 is SGHKS and CDR2 is YYEKEE in the germline V gene (reference sequence). The CDR3 has 15 amino acids. V was clipped by 4 bases and J by 4 bases, with 17 bases between them. CDR3 nucleotide sequence: TGTGCCAGCAGCCCCTGGCAGGCCCAGGGCTATGGCTACACCTTC. Residues: CASSPWQAQGYGYTF.

This clonotype was recorded at least ten times. The chain couples TRBV6-4 to TRBJ2-7; D possibly corresponds to TRBD2 (5 bases). CDR3 length equals 15 residues. The germline V gene has CDR1 MRHNA and CDR2 SNTAGT. Trimming removed 3 bases at V and 4 bases at J, with 16 bases between. This CDR3 reads CASSEELGRGYEQYF. In DNA form, the CDR3 reads TGTGCCAGCAGTGAAGAATTGGGGAGAGGTTACGAGCAGTACTTC.

Ten or more counts support this clonotype. CDR3 loop: CSTAPDSTGETQYF. CDR3 DNA sequence: TGCAGCACTGCCCCAGATTCGACCGGGGAGACCCAGTACTTC. The chain uses TRBV29-1 and TRBJ2-5; no reliable D call. The V gene's germline CDR1 is SQVTM and CDR2 ANQGSEA. The CDR3 totals 14 residues. V was clipped by 8 bases and J by 5 bases, with 21 bases between them.

This clonotype was seen just once. This could be a read error, since a much larger clone is one nucleotide away. The chain recombines TRBV29-1 with TRBJ2-2, with D unresolved. V was trimmed by 4 bases and J by 0 bases, leaving 9 bases between them. Germline V CDR1 and CDR2: SQVTM, ANQGSEA. The CDR3 is 14 amino acids. In DNA, the CDR3 is TGCAGCGTTGTCTGGCCCCCGAACACCGGGGAGCTGTTTTTT. It is translated as CSVVWPPNTGELFF.

The chain has TRBV20-1 and TRBJ1-1; 7 positions match TRBD1. Germline V gives CDR1 DFQATT, CDR2 SNEGSKA (reference sequence). The J segment lost 5 bases and the V segment lost 3 bases, leaving 9 bases of the junction unmatched. This CDR3 is built from 14 residues. The CDR3 DNA sequence: TGCAGTGCTAGCGAGGGGGCTGGAGGGACTGAAGCTTTCTTT. Protein product: CSASEGAGGTEAFF.

The chain has TRBV28 and TRBJ2-7, with D uncertain. V lost 0 bases, J lost 6 bases, and 9 bases lay in between. The CDR3 runs 13 residues. The germline gives CDR1 MDHEN, CDR2 SYDVKM. CDR3 sequence (DNA): TGTGCCAGCAGTTTATGGCAGGATTCCGAGCAGTACTTC. Translating it yields CASSLWQDSEQYF.